This T cell receptor beta chain was documented in a study of T cells in Graves' hyperthyroidism and ophthalmopathy. Study-wide results and limits: Stable hyperthyroidism was separated from ophthalmopathy by a model based on 13 V-J features.

In the case of this clonotype: Its antigen is undetermined.

RNA transcripts served as the template for amplifying TCR beta CDR3 regions. The study used the HTBI primer set for a first-round RT-PCR of the TCR CDR3. TCRdb re-called the multiplex PCR reads with MiXCR, one entry per CDR3 protein. The sample holds about 690,000 distinct CDR3 sequences, roughly 17% seen once. The junction had 12 bases not matched to a gene; V was cut back by 5 bases and J by 4 bases. CDR1 MDHEN and CDR2 SYDVKM come from the germline V gene. The CDR3 is 17 amino acids. The study enrolled patients aged 18 to 65 with newly diagnosed hyperthyroidism of under 2 months' duration. Exclusion of a patient resulted from uncontrolled infection, other autoimmune disease, pregnancy or lactation. Diagnosing involved the use of clinical symptoms, serum thyroxine and TRAb, thyroid ultrasound and orbital computed tomography.

The source material was blood. The chain links TRBV28 to TRBJ2-2, with TRBD1 identical over 8 bases. The origin of this receptor is a man in his fifties with Graves' hyperthyroidism. This CDR3 is CASSPLWTGRSTGELFF. The DNA of the CDR3 is TGTGCCAGCAGTCCACTTTGGACAGGGAGGAGCACCGGGGAGCTGTTTTTT.